These T cell receptor beta chains were read from a single sample in a study of blood T cell repertoires in COVID-19. The table came from immunoSEQ multiplex PCR; TCRdb's copy has only in-frame clones and leaves some out. The data contain under 250,000 clones, around 88% of them singletons. The sample was peripheral blood. The origin of the receptors is a woman younger than 45 with COVID-19, enrolled during active disease. The CDR3 runs from the conserved cysteine through the conserved F or W. Each record gives: J gene, V gene, CDR3 protein.

J gene: TRBJ2-1
V gene: TRBV14
CDR3 protein: CASSSRSGGSDSYNEQFF

J gene: TRBJ1-5
V gene: TRBV10-3
CDR3 protein: CAISEDRDWSNQPQHF

J gene: TRBJ2-1
V gene: TRBV10-3
CDR3 protein: CAISEEDRGVDNEQFF

J gene: TRBJ2-3
V gene: TRBV18
CDR3 protein: CASSPPTSGDTQYF

J gene: TRBJ2-7
V gene: TRBV4-1
CDR3 protein: CASSHSGGMSYEQYF

J gene: TRBJ1-6
V gene: TRBV10-3
CDR3 protein: CATGQGAGYNSPLHF

J gene: TRBJ2-3
V gene: TRBV9
CDR3 protein: CASSVGGADTQYF

J gene: TRBJ1-3
V gene: TRBV28
CDR3 protein: CASSRGGGPQGYF

J gene: TRBJ2-5
V gene: TRBV7-8
CDR3 protein: CASSLESAGLQETQYF

J gene: TRBJ2-1
V gene: TRBV19
CDR3 protein: CASSLAGLGNYNEQFF

J gene: TRBJ1-1
V gene: TRBV27
CDR3 protein: CASSLTGVDTEAFF

J gene: TRBJ2-3
V gene: TRBV7-2
CDR3 protein: CASSSATGFTDTQYF

J gene: TRBJ1-4
V gene: TRBV14
CDR3 protein: CASSQRYDWNEKLFF

J gene: TRBJ1-4
V gene: TRBV2
CDR3 protein: CASSGQAINEKLFF

J gene: TRBJ1-1
V gene: TRBV5-4
CDR3 protein: CASSSTGTGSNTEAFF

J gene: TRBJ1-1
V gene: TRBV4-1
CDR3 protein: CASSQRDRDYTEAFF

J gene: TRBJ2-5
V gene: TRBV5-1
CDR3 protein: CASSYLAGAKETQYF

J gene: TRBJ2-5
V gene: TRBV11-3
CDR3 protein: CASSLGLVGELETQYF

J gene: TRBJ2-3
V gene: TRBV7-2
CDR3 protein: CASSPGVSGRARADTQYF

J gene: TRBJ2-1
V gene: TRBV19
CDR3 protein: CASTRVGGYNEQFF

J gene: TRBJ2-3
V gene: TRBV5-1
CDR3 protein: CASSLRQGGSTDTQYF

J gene: TRBJ2-5
V gene: TRBV29-1
CDR3 protein: CSVGLTGGQETQYF

J gene: TRBJ2-3
V gene: TRBV19
CDR3 protein: CATTRTRGTDTQYF

J gene: TRBJ1-6
V gene: TRBV6-5
CDR3 protein: CASSYSGPGGSPLHF

J gene: TRBJ2-1
V gene: TRBV5-1
CDR3 protein: CASSFTPGQAPDSSYNEQFF

J gene: TRBJ2-3
V gene: TRBV6-5
CDR3 protein: CASKASGPTDTQYF

J gene: TRBJ2-7
V gene: TRBV25-1
CDR3 protein: CASSEGTGAYEQYF

J gene: TRBJ2-2
V gene: TRBV5-4
CDR3 protein: CASSSSGGAAGELFF

J gene: TRBJ1-5
V gene: TRBV28
CDR3 protein: CASSPRRQGGNQPQHF

J gene: TRBJ2-3
V gene: TRBV10-3
CDR3 protein: CAISEQGRDTQYF

J gene: TRBJ1-4
V gene: TRBV6-5
CDR3 protein: CATSGDVNEKLFF

J gene: TRBJ2-1
V gene: TRBV27
CDR3 protein: CASSPQDSSYNEQFF

J gene: TRBJ2-1
V gene: TRBV5-1
CDR3 protein: CASSFWRASSYNEQFF

J gene: TRBJ2-2
V gene: TRBV9
CDR3 protein: CASSVAREANTGELFF

J gene: TRBJ1-5
V gene: TRBV11-2
CDR3 protein: CASSRGHFRDQPQHF

J gene: TRBJ2-3
V gene: TRBV18
CDR3 protein: CASSRPGGQGGTDTQYF

J gene: TRBJ2-1
V gene: TRBV9
CDR3 protein: CASSTLAGWDNEQFF

J gene: TRBJ1-2
V gene: TRBV25-1
CDR3 protein: CASSDQGAGKGYTF

J gene: TRBJ2-2
V gene: TRBV29-1
CDR3 protein: CSARENTGELFF

J gene: TRBJ1-4
V gene: TRBV18
CDR3 protein: CASSPSGAWTGFATNEKLFF

J gene: TRBJ2-4
V gene: TRBV30
CDR3 protein: CAWTPGGSKNIQYF

J gene: TRBJ1-3
V gene: TRBV18
CDR3 protein: CASSPPAEAGNTIYF

J gene: TRBJ2-1
V gene: TRBV28
CDR3 protein: CASSYDRPPSYNEQFF

J gene: TRBJ2-1
V gene: TRBV9
CDR3 protein: CASTGAFGEQFF

J gene: TRBJ2-1
V gene: TRBV7-4
CDR3 protein: CASSLGERECIPYNEQFF

J gene: TRBJ1-5
V gene: TRBV15
CDR3 protein: CATSVRLGQPQHF

J gene: TRBJ2-3
V gene: TRBV19
CDR3 protein: CASSIIGQASTDTQYF

J gene: TRBJ2-7
V gene: TRBV5-6
CDR3 protein: CASSPVRGFYEQYF

J gene: TRBJ2-1
V gene: TRBV18
CDR3 protein: CASSPRGEGEQFF

J gene: TRBJ1-5
V gene: TRBV2
CDR3 protein: CASSRGQGDQPQHF

J gene: TRBJ2-1
V gene: TRBV20-1
CDR3 protein: CSASSSGGAYNEQFF

J gene: TRBJ2-7
V gene: TRBV7-9
CDR3 protein: CASSSWSYEQYF